The 32 T cell receptor beta chains given below trace back to one sample, sequenced in a study of T cells in Graves' hyperthyroidism and ophthalmopathy. Researchers amplified the TCR beta CDR3 regions from RNA transcripts. HTBI primers were employed in a first-round RT-PCR of the TCR CDR3. TCRdb re-analysed the multiplex PCR reads in MiXCR, keeping a single row per CDR3 protein. The sample holds around 240,000 distinct CDR3 sequences; just over 14% are singletons and the top ten take 13%. The sample taken for sequencing was blood. These receptors originate from a woman aged 40 to 55 with Graves' hyperthyroidism that later progressed to Graves' ophthalmopathy.

Ten or more counts support this clonotype. The rearrangement links TRBV13 to TRBJ2-7, with D possibly being TRBD2 (6 bases). Trimming stripped 5 bases from V and 0 bases from J, with 14 bases between. The V gene's germline CDR1 is PRHDT and CDR2 FYEKMQ (reference sequence). This CDR3 is built from 15 residues. CDR3: CASSLGPSASYEQYF. The CDR3 DNA reads TGTGCCAGCAGCCTCGGTCCTAGCGCCTCCTACGAGCAGTACTTC.

This clonotype was found many times. V and J are TRBV2 and TRBJ2-1; 12 positions match TRBD1. V trimming: 10 bases; J trimming: 9 bases; junction bases outside the gene matches: 10. Germline lookup yields CDR1 SNHLY and CDR2 FYNNEI. The length of the CDR3 is 14 residues. CDR3 region: CAKTRDRGQAEQFF. The DNA for the CDR3 is TGTGCCAAAACGCGGGACAGGGGGCAGGCTGAGCAGTTCTTC.

This clonotype was counted at least ten times. The chain is built from TRBV7-9 and TRBJ2-7; D is ambiguous. Trimming took 6 bases from V and 0 from J, leaving 12 bases between them. The CDR3 sequence is 14 residues long. Germline values: CDR1 SEHNR, CDR2 FQNEAQ (reference sequence). The CDR3 bases are TGTGCCAGCAGAGAGACTGAATCCTCCTACGAGCAGTACTTC. Its translation: CASRETESSYEQYF.

This rearrangement joins TRBV9 to TRBJ2-1, with 7 bases identical to TRBD2. Per germline, CDR1 SGDLS and CDR2 YYNGEE. This CDR3 spans 16 amino acids. Germline trimming cut 3 bases from V and 4 bases from J; bases unmatched to any gene: 10. DNA for the CDR3: TGTGCCAGCAGCGCTACGGGGCTAGCGGCATACAATGAGCAGTTCTTC. The encoded protein is CASSATGLAAYNEQFF.

This clonotype has more than one count but fewer than ten. One base away lies a much larger clone, so this may be a sequencing read error. V usage is TRBV28 and J usage is TRBJ1-1; tentative D call: TRBD1 (5 bases). The CDR3 totals 14 residues. CDR1 is MDHEN, CDR2 SYDVKM, per germline. CDR3 coding DNA: TGTGCCAGCAGTTCCTTGACAGCCAACACTGAAGCTCTCTTT. It specifies CASSSLTANTEALF.

This clonotype showed up just a few times. The chain is built from TRBV6-5 and TRBJ1-2, with D possibly being TRBD1 (5 bases). Germline values: CDR1 MNHEY, CDR2 SVGAGI. Between the trimmed V and J ends, which lost 0 bases and 8 bases, there was a span of 16 bases. This CDR3 is built from 15 residues. CDR3 in amino acids: CASSYSKGTPGGYTF. The CDR3 DNA sequence: TGTGCCAGCAGTTACTCGAAAGGGACCCCAGGAGGCTACACCTTC.

The rearrangement links TRBV11-2 to TRBJ2-1; a possible D gene is TRBD1 (6 bases). The CDR3 runs 12 residues. CDR1 SGHAT and CDR2 FQNNGV come from the germline V gene. Trimming pared 9 bases from V and 4 bases from J, leaving 10 bases between. CDR3 sequence: CARSDRYNEQFF. CDR3 DNA sequence: TGTGCCAGAAGCGACAGGTACAATGAGCAGTTCTTC.

This clonotype has just a few counts. At one end the junction does not follow the germline gene, possibly because of a read error. This chain uses TRBV28 with TRBJ2-1; D is possibly TRBD2 (5 bases). The CDR3 runs to 18 residues. Per germline, CDR1 MDHEN and CDR2 SYDVKM. The CDR3 nucleotides read TGTGCCAGCAGTTTTGCTAGCTTCAGCCGTGGGTCATACAGTGAGCAGTTCTTC. It codes for CASSFASFSRGSYSEQFF.

There are many counts of this clonotype. The rearrangement links TRBV12-3 or TRBV12-4 to TRBJ2-1; D is unresolved. The CDR3 consists of 11 residues. Trimming removed 1 base at V and 8 bases at J, with 3 bases between. The CDR3 nucleotides read TGTGCCAGCAGTTTAGTCTATGAGCAGTTCTTC. This gives the protein CASSLVYEQFF.

This clonotype was detected many times. The gene calls are TRBV2 and TRBJ2-1; TRBD2 matches at 11 bases. This CDR3 contains 15 residues. V lost 4 bases, J lost 8 bases, and 7 bases stayed unmatched. In germline, CDR1 is SNHLY, CDR2 FYNNEI. For the CDR3, the DNA is TGTGCCAGCAGTGGTACTAGCGGGAGAGGTTATGAGCAGTTCTTC. The encoded protein is CASSGTSGRGYEQFF.

Ten or more counts support this clonotype. The chain couples TRBV5-1 to TRBJ2-1; 8 positions agree with TRBD2. The CDR3 is 16 amino acids. CDR1 is SGHRS, CDR2 YFSETQ, per germline. Trimming took 3 bases from V and 1 from J; bases not matched to a gene: 6. The CDR3 sequence: CASSSPGLGSYNEQFF. The CDR3 DNA follows: TGCGCCAGCAGCTCACCGGGACTAGGGTCCTACAATGAGCAGTTCTTC.

The rearrangement uses TRBV5-6 and TRBJ2-1; weak D call: TRBD1 (6 bases). Trimming left V 3 bases short and J 11 bases short, with 9 bases between. The CDR3 has 11 amino acids. Germline V lookup: CDR1 SGHDT, CDR2 YYEEEE. The CDR3 sequence is CASSWGQQQFF. The CDR3 nucleotides read TGTGCCAGCAGCTGGGGGCAACAGCAGTTCTTC. Drawing the rest from reference TRBV5-6 and TRBJ2-1, the complete variable domain is DAGVTQSPTHLIKTRGQQVTLRCSPKSGHDTVSWYQQALGQGPQFIFQYYEEEERQRGNFPDRFSGHQFPNYSSELNVNALLLGDSALYLCASSWGQQQFFGPGTRLTVL.

This clonotype was seen more than once but under ten times. Germline is not matched at one junction end, which may reflect a read error. This chain connects TRBV9 to TRBJ2-7; TRBD2 is a possible D gene (6 bases). The CDR3 loop spans 14 amino acids. Germline CDR1 and CDR2: SGDLS and YYNGEE. The CDR3 nucleotides read TGTGCCAGCAGCGACGGGACTCCCTCCGACGAGCAGTACTTC. Its protein is CASSDGTPSDEQYF.

This clonotype has a count of ten or more. This chain connects TRBV24-1 to TRBJ2-2; D remains unclear. V lost 0 bases and J lost 2, with 6 bases in between. Germline V gene sequence: CDR1 KGHDR, CDR2 SFDVKD. CDR3 length: 15 amino acids. The CDR3 coding sequence is TGTGCCACCAGTGATTTGGGGCCAAACACCGGGGAGCTGTTTTTT. The encoded protein is CATSDLGPNTGELFF.

This clonotype was counted at least ten times. The V gene is TRBV28, the J gene TRBJ2-7; D is unresolved. V dropped 1 base and J dropped 1 base, with 2 bases sitting between them. Germline-derived CDR1 and CDR2 are MDHEN and SYDVKM. The CDR3 loop spans 12 amino acids. CDR3 in amino acids: CASSLLSYEQYF. The DNA for the CDR3 is TGTGCCAGCAGTTTATTGTCCTACGAGCAGTACTTC. Full variable domain (missing parts from reference TRBV28 and TRBJ2-7): DVKVTQSSRYLVKRTGEKVFLECVQDMDHENMFWYRQDPGLGLRLIYFSYDVKMKEKGDIPEGYSVSREKKERFSLILESASTNQTSMYLCASSLLSYEQYFGPGTRLTVT.

This clonotype was seen at least ten times. J is TRBJ2-3 and V is TRBV6-1, with TRBD1 identical over 8 bases. The CDR3 is made up of 17 amino acids. Germline V CDR1 and CDR2: MNHNS, SASEGT. V shed 2 bases, J shed 4 bases, and the junction held 11 bases outside the gene matches. CDR3 protein: CASSERAGGDFADTQYF. DNA for the CDR3: TGTGCCAGCAGTGAACGAGCAGGGGGCGATTTTGCAGATACGCAGTATTTT.

The sample holds many counts of this clonotype. The rearrangement uses TRBV10-3 and TRBJ2-7, with 10 bases lining up with TRBD2. V lost 1 base and J lost 5; bases outside the gene matches: 5. Germline CDR1 and CDR2: ENHRY and SYGVKD. The CDR3 runs 15 residues. CDR3 region: CAISELASGSNEQYF. The CDR3 region has the DNA TGTGCCATCAGTGAGTTGGCTAGCGGGAGTAACGAGCAGTACTTC.

V gene TRBV4-1 combines with J gene TRBJ1-4; D is unclear. Germline V gives CDR1 MGHRA, CDR2 YSYEKL. Deletions cut 6 bases from V and 0 bases from J, with 11 bases between. The CDR3 extends over 15 amino acids. The CDR3 spells CASSQLLSTNEKLFF. The CDR3 nucleotides are TGCGCCAGCAGTCAGTTACTATCAACTAATGAAAAACTGTTTTTT.

The chain couples TRBV19 to TRBJ2-6; no definite D call. CDR3 length equals 13 residues. The V end was cut by 6 bases, the J end by 0 bases, with 3 bases between. Germline CDR1 LNHDA, CDR2 SQIVND (reference sequence). The CDR3 nucleotides read TGTGCCAGTAGGAACTCTGGGGCCAACGTCCTGACTTTC. Its protein is CASRNSGANVLTF.

J is TRBJ2-5 and V is TRBV30; 10 nucleotides agree with TRBD1. V gave up 0 bases and J gave up 5 bases; unmatched junction bases: 12. From germline, CDR1 is GTSNPN and CDR2 SVGIG (reference sequence). The CDR3 sequence is 17 residues long. This CDR3 reads CAWSVWGTGVSRETQYF. As DNA, the CDR3 is TGTGCCTGGAGTGTATGGGGGACAGGGGTGTCGCGCGAGACCCAGTACTTC.

This clonotype showed up many times. The V and J genes are TRBV2 and TRBJ2-7, with 12 bases aligning to TRBD2. J gave up 4 bases and V 4 bases, and 8 bases lay outside the gene matches. The CDR3 is 16 residues long. CDR1 is SNHLY and CDR2 is FYNNEI in the germline V gene. The CDR3 is CASSGGGLAGSYEQYF. The CDR3 DNA reads as TGTGCCAGCAGTGGGGGCGGACTAGCGGGAAGTTACGAGCAGTACTTC.

This clonotype was counted at least ten times. The gene calls are TRBV20-1 and TRBJ1-5, with TRBD1 as a possible D gene (6 bases). The V and J ends lost 3 bases and 2 bases respectively, with 17 bases between them. From germline, CDR1 is DFQATT and CDR2 SNEGSKA (reference sequence). The CDR3 loop spans 16 amino acids. CDR3 protein: CSARPWDMSGNQPQHF. The CDR3 region has the DNA TGCAGTGCTAGGCCCTGGGACATGTCGGGCAATCAGCCCCAGCATTTT.

The chain has TRBV30 and TRBJ2-7, with 12 positions matching TRBD2. J lost 3 bases, V lost 0 bases, and 30 bases had no gene match. There are 24 residues in the CDR3. Germline values: CDR1 GTSNPN, CDR2 SVGIG (reference sequence). The CDR3 is CAWSVSPRKFRGLAWTSGNYEQYF. The DNA for the CDR3 is TGTGCCTGGAGTGTATCGCCCAGAAAGTTCCGTGGACTAGCCTGGACTAGCGGGAACTACGAGCAGTACTTC.

This clonotype appeared many times. The chain carries TRBV9 and TRBJ2-3, with 7 positions matching TRBD1. The germline gives CDR1 SGDLS, CDR2 YYNGEE. CDR3 length equals 17 residues. Trimming cost V 0 bases and J 6 bases; bases outside gene matches: 13. The DNA of the CDR3 is TGTGCCAGCAGCGTAGGACAGGGCAAGATGTTAGCCGATACGCAGTATTTT. Translation gives CASSVGQGKMLADTQYF. Full variable domain (remainder filled in from reference TRBV9 and TRBJ2-3): DSGVTQTPKHLITATGQRVTLRCSPRSGDLSVYWYQQSLDQGLQFLIQYYNGEERAKGNILERFSAQQFPDLHSELNLSSLELGDSALYFCASSVGQGKMLADTQYFGPGTRLTVL.

V gene TRBV27 combines with J gene TRBJ2-3; TRBD2 matches 11 bases. The CDR3 is 16 amino acids. The V segment lost 7 bases and the J segment 7 bases; nucleotides outside the gene matches: 13. CDR1 and CDR2 (germline): MNHEY, SMNVEV (reference sequence). The CDR3: CASKRSGTSGPYTQYF. The DNA for the CDR3 is TGTGCCAGCAAACGGTCCGGGACTAGCGGCCCCTATACGCAGTATTTT.

There are many counts of this clonotype. The chain carries TRBV20-1 and TRBJ2-3, with D unclear. Per germline, CDR1 DFQATT and CDR2 SNEGSKA (reference sequence). V was shortened by 0 bases and J by 8 bases, with 15 bases between the two germline ends. The CDR3 runs 14 residues. The chain's CDR3 is CSARDHWVRGTQYF. CDR3 in DNA: TGCAGTGCTAGAGATCACTGGGTTAGAGGTACGCAGTATTTT.

This clonotype was observed many times. The J gene is TRBJ1-5, the V gene TRBV2; D possibly corresponds to TRBD1 (5 bases). Germline V gene lookup returns CDR1 SNHLY and CDR2 FYNNEI. This CDR3 region has 17 residues. Trimming removed 4 bases at V and 3 bases at J, with 19 bases between. CDR3 protein: CASSGDLAQRANQPQHF. The CDR3 DNA reads TGTGCCAGCAGTGGGGACTTGGCGCAGCGGGCCAATCAGCCCCAGCATTTT.

This clonotype occurred many times. The V gene is TRBV4-2, the J gene TRBJ1-6; 8 bases are a match to TRBD1. The ends lost 0 bases at V and 10 bases at J; junction bases unmatched: 5. Germline V gene sequence: CDR1 LGHNA, CDR2 YNFKEQ. This CDR3 is built from 15 residues. The CDR3 region has the DNA TGTGCCAGCAGCCAAGATGGACAGGGTAACTCACCCCTCCACTTT. Translated, it gives CASSQDGQGNSPLHF.

This clonotype was picked up many times. The chain combines TRBV20-1 with TRBJ2-1; 11 nucleotides agree with TRBD2. The ends lost 6 bases at V and 5 bases at J; junction bases unmatched: 9. CDR1 is DFQATT and CDR2 is SNEGSKA in the germline V gene (reference sequence). There are 15 residues in the CDR3. The CDR3 region is CSATRYSGRDNEQFF. As DNA, the CDR3 is TGCAGTGCCACACGGTATAGCGGGAGGGACAATGAGCAGTTCTTC.

This clonotype occurred many times. V gene TRBV18 combines with J gene TRBJ2-5; 11 bases fit TRBD2. Germline V gives CDR1 KGHSH, CDR2 LQKENI. CDR3 size: 15 residues. V was clipped by 0 bases and J by 5 bases; unmatched bases: 2. In nucleotides, the CDR3 is TGTGCCAGCTCACCACCGGCTAGCGGGGGGGAGACCCAGTACTTC. Protein product: CASSPPASGGETQYF.

This clonotype occurred many times. CDR3 coding DNA: TGTGCCAGCAGTACACCCACGGGGCGGGGGGCCTACGAGCAGTACTTC. Protein: CASSTPTGRGAYEQYF. V is TRBV28 and J is TRBJ2-7, with 8 positions matching TRBD2. The CDR3 runs to 16 residues. Germline V CDR1 and CDR2: MDHEN, SYDVKM. The ends lost 5 bases at V and 2 bases at J; junction bases unmatched: 11. Full variable domain (remainder filled in from reference TRBV28 and TRBJ2-7): DVKVTQSSRYLVKRTGEKVFLECVQDMDHENMFWYRQDPGLGLRLIYFSYDVKMKEKGDIPEGYSVSREKKERFSLILESASTNQTSMYLCASSTPTGRGAYEQYFGPGTRLTVT.

This clonotype was counted many times. The chain couples TRBV28 to TRBJ2-5; D is possibly TRBD2 (5 bases). CDR3 length equals 13 residues. Trimming pared 7 bases from V and 9 bases from J, leaving 18 bases between. CDR1 and CDR2 from the germline V gene are MDHEN and SYDVKM. The CDR3 DNA is TGTGCCAGCACCCGGGGTTGGGCCCCTGCCCAGTACTTC. This translates into CASTRGWAPAQYF. Variable domain in full (rest from reference TRBV28 and TRBJ2-5): DVKVTQSSRYLVKRTGEKVFLECVQDMDHENMFWYRQDPGLGLRLIYFSYDVKMKEKGDIPEGYSVSREKKERFSLILESASTNQTSMYLCASTRGWAPAQYFGPGTRLLVL.